This TCR beta chain was sequenced during a study of CD8+CD57+ T cells in acquired aplastic anemia. Germline trimming cut 4 bases from V and 6 bases from J; bases unmatched to any gene: 9. The CDR3 totals 15 residues. Germline V gene lookup returns CDR1 SGHRS and CDR2 YFSETQ. With regard to this clonotype: Its antigen remains unidentified.

Patients selected for sequencing had displayed CD8+CD57+ cell expansion by flow cytometry. The cohort consisted entirely of patients having severe acquired aplastic anemia. At blood sampling, none of the patients had yet received therapy. General study results and limits: Approximately 28 CD8+ CDR3 sequences were shared between patients and controls.

CDR3 and TCR beta VDJ profiling relied on a genomic DNA template. TCRdb itself ran the reads through MiXCR, one entry per CDR3 protein. The table includes a few hundred thousand distinct CDR3 sequences, 50% to 65% detected once. The clonotype was recovered from a human donor with aplastic anemia. The chain employs TRBV5-1 and TRBJ2-7, with TRBD2 identical over 11 bases. The material sequenced was sorted CD4+, CD8+, or CD8+CD57+ T cells (not recorded which) from PBMCs. In DNA, the CDR3 is TGCGCCAGCAGCCCCTATAGCGGGAGGGCCGTCGAGCAGTACTTC. Translation gives CASSPYSGRAVEQYF.